The rows below give T cell receptor beta chains drawn from one sample of a study of cytomegalovirus exposure and HLA in healthy donors. Produced via immunoSEQ multiplex PCR; TCRdb's table is partial and in-frame only. The sample contains about 90,000 clones, about 81% of which appear only once. The sample taken for sequencing was PBMCs. The receptors shown here come from a man aged 18 to 30 in good health and CMV-seronegative. Each CDR3 is given with its conserved first and last residue.

v_gene	CDR3aa
TRBV11-2	CASSPRRTGLWGHIQYF
TRBV29-1	CSFLGSSYNEQFF
TRBV4-3	CASSRTPGQGNYGYTF
TRBV5-6	CASSLESGSGYNEQFF
TRBV7-7	CASRPPGDREGELFF
TRBV5-1	CASSRDSSNTEAFF
TRBV19	CASRTGLLNEQFF
TRBV19	CASMQPGDGYEQYF
TRBV18	CASSPEGAQPQHF
TRBV9	CASSVATRAGQETQYF
TRBV6-6	CASRRTNSRLNTEAFF
TRBV30	CAWSVGGASEAFF
TRBV6-1	CASSEGFRTANYGYTF
TRBV6-1	CASSEPRGLELFF
TRBV5-6	CASSLPPSGTGELFF
TRBV5-4	CAISGEVGSGANVLTF
TRBV30	CAWSRTSGRETQYF
TRBV27	CASSLRGEQFF
TRBV7-8	CASSLNRGPGEKLFF
TRBV4-1	CASSPRTPTDTQYF
TRBV5-4	CASSSQGKGEKLFF
TRBV6-5	CASSNVPRDGYTF
TRBV14	CASSQDITGPYNTEAFF
TRBV27	CASSLASSTDTQYF
TRBV19	CASSMGPDRVGETQYF
TRBV30	CAWSVEEFNTEAFF
TRBV28	CASRGDRVGGYTF
TRBV2	CASIGTGGSGANVLTF
TRBV6-5	CASSYSGRGYTF
TRBV2	CARSLGGVPYEQYF
TRBV27	CASSSMTHYRGLSYGYTF
TRBV27	CASSDRESRETQYF
TRBV30	CAWRPRTGRHTF
TRBV10-1	CASSGGDADAEAFF
TRBV9	CASSVYSGSPGDTQYF
TRBV29-1	CSVLVMNEKLFF
TRBV4-1	CASSRPGTGDTGNTIYF
TRBV7-9	CASSSGTGGGEAFF
TRBV18	CASSRQDNQPQHF
TRBV4-1	CASSQPRSSYEQYF
TRBV7-6	CASSLGTSGTYEQYF
TRBV7-2	CASSWGLAGGGETQYF